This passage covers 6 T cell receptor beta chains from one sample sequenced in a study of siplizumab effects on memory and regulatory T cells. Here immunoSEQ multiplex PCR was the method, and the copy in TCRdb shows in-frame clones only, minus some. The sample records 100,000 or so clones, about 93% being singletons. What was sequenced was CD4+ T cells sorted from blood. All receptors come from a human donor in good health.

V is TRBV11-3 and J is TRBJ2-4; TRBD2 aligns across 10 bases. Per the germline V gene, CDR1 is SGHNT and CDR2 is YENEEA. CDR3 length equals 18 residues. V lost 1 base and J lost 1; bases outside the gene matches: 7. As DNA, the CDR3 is TGTGCCAGCAGCTTAGTCCTAGCGGGAGATTTTGCCAAAAACATTCAGTACTTC. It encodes CASSLVLAGDFAKNIQYF.

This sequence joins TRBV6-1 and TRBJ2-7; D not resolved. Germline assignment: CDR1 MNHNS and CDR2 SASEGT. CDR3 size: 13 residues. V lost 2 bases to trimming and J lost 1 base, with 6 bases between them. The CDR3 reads CASSERNSYEQYF. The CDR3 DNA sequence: TGTGCCAGCAGTGAACGGAATTCCTACGAGCAGTACTTC.

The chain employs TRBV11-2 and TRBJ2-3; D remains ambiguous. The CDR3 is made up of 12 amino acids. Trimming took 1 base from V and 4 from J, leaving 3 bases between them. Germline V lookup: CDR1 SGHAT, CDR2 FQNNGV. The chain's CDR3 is CASSLAADTQYF. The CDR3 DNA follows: TGTGCCAGCAGCTTAGCGGCAGATACGCAGTATTTT.

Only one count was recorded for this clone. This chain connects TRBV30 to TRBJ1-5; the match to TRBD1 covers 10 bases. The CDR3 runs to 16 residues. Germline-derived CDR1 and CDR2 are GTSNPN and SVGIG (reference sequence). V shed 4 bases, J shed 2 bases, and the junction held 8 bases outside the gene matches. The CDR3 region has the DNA TGTGCCTGGAATTCCGGACAGGGGGTTGGCAATCAGCCCCAGCATTTT. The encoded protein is CAWNSGQGVGNQPQHF.

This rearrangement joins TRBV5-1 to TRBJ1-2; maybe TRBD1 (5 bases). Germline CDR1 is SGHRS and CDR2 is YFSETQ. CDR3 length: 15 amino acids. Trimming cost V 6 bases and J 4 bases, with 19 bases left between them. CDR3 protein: CASNMDSGMGYGYTF. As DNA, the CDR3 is TGCGCCAGCAATATGGACTCAGGGATGGGCTATGGCTACACCTTC.

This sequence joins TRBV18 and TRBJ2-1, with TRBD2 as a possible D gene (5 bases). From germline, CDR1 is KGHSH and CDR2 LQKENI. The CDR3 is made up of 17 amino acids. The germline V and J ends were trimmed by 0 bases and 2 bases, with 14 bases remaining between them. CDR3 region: CASSPPDSLNPYNEQFF. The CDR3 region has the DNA TGTGCCAGCTCACCACCGGACTCACTCAACCCCTACAATGAGCAGTTCTTC.